This T cell receptor beta chain was identified during a study of beta chain features in type 1 diabetes. This clone was detected ten times or more. Its specificity is not known. The sequenced template was cDNA made from the entire isolated RNA. Sequenced by immunoSEQ multiplex PCR; TCRdb stores in-frame clones only, minus some. The top ten hold under 1.5% of the sample, which has some 150,000 clones, more than 9% seen once. Study-level findings and limits: HLA effects on TCRB rearrangement stayed unresolved here.

Germline CDR1 reads SGHTA; CDR2 reads FQGNSA. The CDR3 totals 14 residues. The V segment lost 4 bases and the J segment 5 bases; nucleotides outside the gene matches: 6. The TCR was taken from a man between 18 and 29 years old in good health. The source material was naive CD4+ T cells from blood. The chain links TRBV7-2 to TRBJ2-7; 9 nucleotides line up with TRBD1. The DNA for the CDR3 is TGTGCCAGCAGCTCTGGGACAGGGAAGGACGAGCAGTACTTC. This codes for CASSSGTGKDEQYF.